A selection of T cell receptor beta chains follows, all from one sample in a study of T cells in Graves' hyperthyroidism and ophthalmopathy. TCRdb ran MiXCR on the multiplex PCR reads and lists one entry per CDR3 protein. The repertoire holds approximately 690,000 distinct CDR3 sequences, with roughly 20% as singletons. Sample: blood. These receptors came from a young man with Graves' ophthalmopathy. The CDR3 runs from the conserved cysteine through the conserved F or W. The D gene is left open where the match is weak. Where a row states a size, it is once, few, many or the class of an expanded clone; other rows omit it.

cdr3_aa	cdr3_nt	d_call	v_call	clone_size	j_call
CASSLSKLAGGLSEQFF	TGCGCCAGCAGCTTGTCTAAGCTAGCGGGAGGTCTGAGTGAGCAGTTCTTC	TRBD2	TRBV5-1	.	TRBJ2-1
CASSLRGLGQGRNEQFF	TGTGCCAGCAGCCTCAGGGGGTTGGGACAGGGGCGTAATGAGCAGTTCTTC	TRBD1	TRBV3-1	few	TRBJ2-1
CASSPRGGALEKLFF	TGTGCCAGCAGCCCTCGAGGGGGGGCGCTTGAAAAACTGTTTTTT	.	TRBV7-8	.	TRBJ1-4
CASSPTPGTGGLRIIAKNIQYF	TGCGCCAGCAGCCCCACGCCCGGGACAGGGGGACTTCGGATTATAGCCAAAAACATTCAGTACTTC	TRBD1	TRBV5-1	.	TRBJ2-4
CASSQSTGEETQYF	TGCGCCAGCAGCCAATCGACAGGGGAAGAGACCCAGTACTTC	TRBD1	TRBV4-1	few	TRBJ2-5
CASSRTGAPGEKLFF	TGTGCCAGCAGTCGAACAGGGGCCCCAGGCGAAAAACTGTTTTTT	TRBD1	TRBV7-3	.	TRBJ1-4
CASSPTGEVAFF	TGTGCCAGCAGCCCTACAGGGGAAGTAGCTTTCTTT	TRBD1	TRBV5-4	.	TRBJ1-1
CASSVGVSGRDEQFF	TGTGCCAGCAGCGTAGGCGTTAGCGGGAGAGATGAGCAGTTCTTC	TRBD2	TRBV5-1	.	TRBJ2-1
CAISPENSYNEQFF	TGTGCCATCAGTCCAGAGAACTCCTACAATGAGCAGTTCTTC	.	TRBV10-3	.	TRBJ2-1
CASSFIWENTGELFF	TGTGCCAGCAGTTTTATTTGGGAGAACACCGGGGAGCTGTTTTTT	.	TRBV12-3/TRBV12-4	few	TRBJ2-2
CASRRLDGNTEAFF	TGTGCCAGCAGAAGACTTGACGGCAACACTGAAGCTTTCTTT	.	TRBV6-1	many	TRBJ1-1
CAWSPPDRGNTEAFF	TGTGCCTGGAGTCCGCCCGACAGGGGCAACACTGAAGCTTTCTTT	TRBD1	TRBV30	few	TRBJ1-1
CASSLKVAESQYEQYF	TGCGCCAGCAGCCTTAAGGTAGCGGAGTCCCAATACGAGCAGTACTTC	.	TRBV5-1	many	TRBJ2-7
CASSYRDRSYEQYF	TGTGCCAGCAGTTACAGGGACAGATCCTACGAGCAGTACTTC	TRBD1	TRBV11-1	many	TRBJ2-7
CASSSGLAGGQFF	TGCGCCAGCAGCTCAGGGCTAGCGGGAGGGCAGTTCTTC	TRBD2	TRBV5-1	.	TRBJ2-1
CASSETGQLNEKLFF	TGTGCCAGCAGTGAAACTGGACAGCTTAATGAAAAACTGTTTTTT	.	TRBV2	few	TRBJ1-4
CASSYGKPRFFSGSARGSYNEQFF	TGTGCCAGCAGTTACGGGAAACCGCGATTTTTTAGCGGGAGCGCTCGGGGCTCCTACAATGAGCAGTTCTTC	TRBD2	TRBV6-5	few	TRBJ2-1
CASSYSGTPMGTGELFF	TGTGCCAGCAGTTACTCCGGGACTCCTATGGGGACCGGGGAGCTGTTTTTT	.	TRBV6-5	.	TRBJ2-2
CASSERGAGEADTQYF	TGTGCCAGCAGTGAAAGGGGGGCAGGGGAAGCAGATACGCAGTATTTT	.	TRBV25-1	.	TRBJ2-3
CAIGQSYEQYF	TGTGCCATAGGACAGTCCTACGAGCAGTACTTC	.	TRBV10-3	.	TRBJ2-7
CASRSRLDRVGRLPGELFF	TGTGCCAGCAGGAGTAGGCTCGACAGGGTAGGAAGATTACCCGGGGAGCTGTTTTTT	TRBD1	TRBV6-1	.	TRBJ2-2
CASSVTQGHSGNTIYF	TGTGCCAGCAGCGTCACCCAGGGCCACTCTGGAAACACCATATATTTT	.	TRBV6-1	few	TRBJ1-3
CASITGSGANVLTF	TGTGCCAGTATCACAGGATCTGGGGCCAACGTCCTGACTTTC	.	TRBV7-2	many	TRBJ2-6
CASSQVEGYLASYEQYF	TGCGCCAGCAGCCAAGTCGAGGGGTACCTAGCGAGCTACGAGCAGTACTTC	.	TRBV4-1	.	TRBJ2-7
CASSLSTGINEQYF	TGTGCCAGCAGCTTATCGACAGGTATCAACGAGCAGTACTTC	.	TRBV11-2	many	TRBJ2-7
CASSGSSGDPPYEQYF	TGTGCCAGCAGTGGGTCTAGCGGGGATCCTCCCTACGAGCAGTACTTC	TRBD2	TRBV2	many	TRBJ2-7
CSARDPLTGGNYGYTF	TGCAGTGCTAGAGATCCCCTGACAGGGGGCAACTATGGCTACACCTTC	TRBD1	TRBV20-1	.	TRBJ1-2
CASSQDRSTLNTEAFF	TGCGCCAGCAGCCAAGATCGCAGCACCTTGAACACTGAAGCTTTCTTT	.	TRBV4-3	.	TRBJ1-1
CASSQDLAGGPRDEQFF	TGCGCCAGCAGCCAAGATCTAGCGGGAGGGCCAAGGGATGAGCAGTTCTTC	TRBD2	TRBV4-1	.	TRBJ2-1
CASSPRGDAYEQYF	TGTGCCAGCAGCCCCAGAGGGGACGCCTACGAGCAGTACTTC	.	TRBV28	few	TRBJ2-7
CASSAPGQGNYGYTF	TGTGCCAGCAGCGCGCCGGGACAGGGGAACTATGGCTACACCTTC	TRBD1	TRBV9	.	TRBJ1-2
CSASRSGRGTDTQYF	TGCAGTGCTAGCCGGAGCGGGAGGGGCACAGATACGCAGTATTTT	TRBD2	TRBV20-1	.	TRBJ2-3
CATGASYEQYF	TGTGCCACCGGGGCCTCCTACGAGCAGTACTTC	.	TRBV24-1	few	TRBJ2-7
CASRPGTVQPQHF	TGTGCCAGCAGACCCGGGACAGTCCAGCCCCAGCATTTT	TRBD1	TRBV28	.	TRBJ1-5
CAWSARDNTEAFF	TGTGCCTGGAGTGCTCGGGATAACACTGAAGCTTTCTTT	.	TRBV30	many	TRBJ1-1
CASSQQGSNYNEQFF	TGTGCCAGCAGTCAACAGGGGTCGAACTACAATGAGCAGTTCTTC	TRBD1	TRBV28	many	TRBJ2-1
CASTKNPEWTGELFF	TGTGCCAGCACCAAGAACCCCGAGTGGACCGGGGAGCTGTTTTTT	.	TRBV6-2/TRBV6-3	.	TRBJ2-2
CASRPDLTANYGYTF	TGTGCCAGCAGGCCGGATTTGACAGCTAACTATGGCTACACCTTC	.	TRBV27	.	TRBJ1-2
CASGGRGLNEQFF	TGTGCCAGCGGCGGGCGCGGACTCAATGAGCAGTTCTTC	.	TRBV12-3/TRBV12-4	many	TRBJ2-1
CARQGGAFF	TGTGCCAGACAGGGTGGAGCTTTCTTT	.	TRBV19	.	TRBJ1-1
CASSLLQGAINQPQHF	TGTGCCAGCAGTTTACTACAGGGGGCTATCAATCAGCCCCAGCATTTT	TRBD1	TRBV28	few	TRBJ1-5
CSARDRLALLAKNIQYF	TGCAGTGCTAGAGATCGTCTAGCCCTTTTAGCCAAAAACATTCAGTACTTC	.	TRBV20-1	few	TRBJ2-4
CATIQQGSTEAFF	TGTGCCACCATCCAACAGGGATCCACTGAAGCTTTCTTT	.	TRBV10-3	many	TRBJ1-1
CASSQVAGNTIYF	TGTGCCAGCAGCCAAGTGGCTGGAAACACCATATATTTT	.	TRBV3-1	many	TRBJ1-3
CASSRTDSSYEQYF	TGTGCCAGCAGCCGGACAGATTCCTCCTACGAGCAGTACTTC	.	TRBV3-1	few	TRBJ2-7